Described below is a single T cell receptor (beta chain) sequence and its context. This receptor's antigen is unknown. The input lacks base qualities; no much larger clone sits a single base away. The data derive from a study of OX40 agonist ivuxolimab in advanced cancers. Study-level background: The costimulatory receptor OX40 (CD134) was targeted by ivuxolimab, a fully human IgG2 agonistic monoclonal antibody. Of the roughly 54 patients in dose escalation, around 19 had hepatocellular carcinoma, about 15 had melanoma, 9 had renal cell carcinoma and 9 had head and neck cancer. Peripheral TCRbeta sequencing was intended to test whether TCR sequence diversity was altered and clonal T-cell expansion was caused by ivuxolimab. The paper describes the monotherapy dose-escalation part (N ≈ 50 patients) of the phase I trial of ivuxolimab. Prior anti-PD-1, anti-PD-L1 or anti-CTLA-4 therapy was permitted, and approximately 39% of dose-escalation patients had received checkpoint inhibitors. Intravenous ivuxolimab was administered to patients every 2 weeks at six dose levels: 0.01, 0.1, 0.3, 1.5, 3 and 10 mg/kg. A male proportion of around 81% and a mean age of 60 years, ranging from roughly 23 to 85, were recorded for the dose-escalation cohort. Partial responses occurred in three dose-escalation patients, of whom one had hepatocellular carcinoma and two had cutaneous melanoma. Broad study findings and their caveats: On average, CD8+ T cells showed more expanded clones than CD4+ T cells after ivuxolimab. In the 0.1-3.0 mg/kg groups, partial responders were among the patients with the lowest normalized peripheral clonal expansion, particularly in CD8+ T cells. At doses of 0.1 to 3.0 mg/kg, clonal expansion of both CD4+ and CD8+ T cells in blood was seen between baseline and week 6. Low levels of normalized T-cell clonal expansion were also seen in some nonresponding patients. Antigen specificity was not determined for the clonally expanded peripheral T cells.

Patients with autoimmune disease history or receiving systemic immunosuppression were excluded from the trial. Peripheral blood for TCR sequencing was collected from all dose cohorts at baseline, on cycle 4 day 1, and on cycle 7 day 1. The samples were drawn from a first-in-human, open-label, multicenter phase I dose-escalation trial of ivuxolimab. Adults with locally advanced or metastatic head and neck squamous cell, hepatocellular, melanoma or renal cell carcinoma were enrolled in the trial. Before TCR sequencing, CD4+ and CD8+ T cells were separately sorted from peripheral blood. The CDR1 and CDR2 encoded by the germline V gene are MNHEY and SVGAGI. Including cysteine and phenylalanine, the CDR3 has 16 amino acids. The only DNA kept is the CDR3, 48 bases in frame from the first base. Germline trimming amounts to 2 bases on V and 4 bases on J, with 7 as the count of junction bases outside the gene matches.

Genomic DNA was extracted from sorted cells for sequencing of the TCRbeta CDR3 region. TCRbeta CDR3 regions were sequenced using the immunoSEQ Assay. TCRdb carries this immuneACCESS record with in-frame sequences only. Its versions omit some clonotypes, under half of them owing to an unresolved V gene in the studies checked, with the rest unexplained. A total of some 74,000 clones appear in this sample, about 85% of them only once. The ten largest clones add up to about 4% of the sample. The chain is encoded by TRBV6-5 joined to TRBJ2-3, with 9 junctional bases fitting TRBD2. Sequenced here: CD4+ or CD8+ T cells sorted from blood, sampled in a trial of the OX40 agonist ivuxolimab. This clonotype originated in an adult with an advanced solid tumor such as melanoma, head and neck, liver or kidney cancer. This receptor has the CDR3 CASSYRAGGPPDTQYF. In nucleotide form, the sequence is TGTGCCAGCAGTTACCGTGCGGGAGGGCCCCCAGATACGCAGTATTTT.